This T cell receptor (beta chain) was observed in a study of cytomegalovirus exposure and HLA in healthy donors. PCR primers comprised 60 Vbeta and 13 Jbeta primers. Using immunoSEQ multiplex PCR, the repertoire was profiled, and TCRdb retains in-frame clones only, with some absent. Of approximately 190,000 clones in the sample, nearly 80% were seen once. V was pared by 4 bases and J by 2 bases, with 12 bases between. This CDR3 has 14 amino acids. Germline CDR1 is LGHNA and CDR2 is YNFKEQ. Note on this clone: What it binds is not known.

Findings of the study overall: The sole available immune exposure information was CMV serostatus. The study flagged about 150 TCR beta chains as cytomegalovirus-associated. Being productive about 90% or about 30% of the time was typical of most TCR beta V segments in an earlier analysis.

This chain links TRBV4-2 with TRBJ2-7; D may be TRBD2 (5 bases). This clonotype was obtained from a woman between 25 and 40 years old in good health and CMV-seropositive. Sequenced material: PBMCs. CDR3 DNA: TGTGCCAGCAGCCCCGCGGGTATGACCTACGAGCAGTACTTC. Protein: CASSPAGMTYEQYF.